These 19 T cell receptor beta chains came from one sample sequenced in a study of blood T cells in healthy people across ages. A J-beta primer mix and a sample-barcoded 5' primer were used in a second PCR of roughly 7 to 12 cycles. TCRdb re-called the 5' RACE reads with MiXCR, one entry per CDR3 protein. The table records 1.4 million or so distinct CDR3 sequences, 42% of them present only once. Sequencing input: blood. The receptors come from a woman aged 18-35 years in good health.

CDR3 sequence (DNA): TGTGCCATCAGCGATGATAGCAATCAGGGCAATCAGCCCCAGCATTTT. This translates into CAISDDSNQGNQPQHF. V and J are TRBV10-3 and TRBJ1-5; D remains ambiguous. The CDR3 spans 16 residues. V was trimmed by 6 bases and J by 2 bases, leaving 17 bases between them. Germline assignment: CDR1 ENHRY and CDR2 SYGVKD.

The CDR3 DNA reads TGTGCCAGCAGCTTCCCTAGCATCGCGGAGACCCAGTACTTC. Its translation: CASSFPSIAETQYF. The chain links TRBV7-2 to TRBJ2-5, with a weak D call TRBD2 (5 bases). V was clipped by 3 bases and J by 5 bases, with 13 bases between them. Germline CDR1 is SGHTA and CDR2 is FQGNSA. CDR3 length: 14 amino acids.

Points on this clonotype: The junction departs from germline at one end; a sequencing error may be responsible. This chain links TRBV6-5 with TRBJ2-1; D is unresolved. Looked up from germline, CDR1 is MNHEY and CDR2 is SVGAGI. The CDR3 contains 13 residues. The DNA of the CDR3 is TGTGCCAGCAGTGACTCTGGCAGCAATGAGCAGTTCTTC. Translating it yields CASSDSGSNEQFF.

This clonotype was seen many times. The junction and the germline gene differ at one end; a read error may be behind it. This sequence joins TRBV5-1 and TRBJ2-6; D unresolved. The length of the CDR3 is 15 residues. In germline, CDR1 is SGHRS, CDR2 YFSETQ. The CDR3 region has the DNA TGTGCCAGTAGTCTCAGCAGCTCTGGGGCCAACGTCCTGACTTTC. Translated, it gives CASSLSSSGANVLTF.

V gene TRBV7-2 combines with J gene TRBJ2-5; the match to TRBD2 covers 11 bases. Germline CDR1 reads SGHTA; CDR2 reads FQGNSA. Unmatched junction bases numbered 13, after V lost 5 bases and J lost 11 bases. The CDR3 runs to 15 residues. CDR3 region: CASSTTSGARGEQYF. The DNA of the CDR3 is TGTGCCAGCAGCACGACTAGCGGGGCCCGTGGGGAGCAGTACTTC.

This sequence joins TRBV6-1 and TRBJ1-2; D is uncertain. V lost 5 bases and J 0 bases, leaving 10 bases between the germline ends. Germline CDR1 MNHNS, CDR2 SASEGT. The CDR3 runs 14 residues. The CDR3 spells CASSLPATNYGYTF. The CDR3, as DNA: TGTGCCAGCAGTCTCCCGGCAACTAACTATGGCTACACCTTC.

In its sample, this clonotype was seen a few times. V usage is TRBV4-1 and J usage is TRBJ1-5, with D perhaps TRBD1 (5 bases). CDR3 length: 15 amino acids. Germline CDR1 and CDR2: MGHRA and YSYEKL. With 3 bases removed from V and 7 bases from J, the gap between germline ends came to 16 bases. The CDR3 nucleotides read TGCGCCAGCAGCCAGATCGGACGGGGGGGACAGCCCCAGCATTTT. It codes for CASSQIGRGGQPQHF.

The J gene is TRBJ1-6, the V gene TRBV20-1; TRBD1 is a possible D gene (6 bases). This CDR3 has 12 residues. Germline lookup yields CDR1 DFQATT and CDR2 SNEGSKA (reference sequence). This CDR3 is CSSTGLDSPLHF. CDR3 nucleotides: TGCAGCAGCACAGGGCTTGATTCACCCCTCCACTTT.

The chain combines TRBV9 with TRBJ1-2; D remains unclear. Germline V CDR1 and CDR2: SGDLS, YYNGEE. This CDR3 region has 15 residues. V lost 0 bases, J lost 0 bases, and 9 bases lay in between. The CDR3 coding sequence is TGTGCCAGCAGCGTAGTTGGCGGAGCTAACTATGGCTACACCTTC. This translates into CASSVVGGANYGYTF. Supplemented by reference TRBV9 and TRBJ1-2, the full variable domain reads DSGVTQTPKHLITATGQRVTLRCSPRSGDLSVYWYQQSLDQGLQFLIQYYNGEERAKGNILERFSAQQFPDLHSELNLSSLELGDSALYFCASSVVGGANYGYTFGSGTRLTVV.

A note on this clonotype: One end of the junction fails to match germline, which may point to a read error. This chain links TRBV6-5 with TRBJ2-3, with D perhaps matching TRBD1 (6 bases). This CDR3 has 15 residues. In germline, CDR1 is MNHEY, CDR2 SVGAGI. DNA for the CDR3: TGTGCCAACAGTTACTTGACAGGAAGCACAGATACGCAGTATTTT. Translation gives CANSYLTGSTDTQYF.

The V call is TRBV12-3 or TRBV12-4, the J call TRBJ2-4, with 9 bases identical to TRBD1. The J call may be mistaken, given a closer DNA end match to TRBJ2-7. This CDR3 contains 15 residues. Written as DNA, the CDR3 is TGTGCCAGCAGTTTTACAGGGGGCGCATCCCCCGAGCAGTACTTC. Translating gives CASSFTGGASPEQYF.

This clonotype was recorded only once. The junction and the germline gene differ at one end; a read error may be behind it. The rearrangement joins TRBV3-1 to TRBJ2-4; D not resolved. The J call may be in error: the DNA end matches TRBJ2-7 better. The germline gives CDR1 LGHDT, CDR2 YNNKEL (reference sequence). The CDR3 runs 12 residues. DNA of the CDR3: TGTGTCAGCAGCAGACGACCCCACGAGCAGTACTTC. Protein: CVSSRRPHEQYF.

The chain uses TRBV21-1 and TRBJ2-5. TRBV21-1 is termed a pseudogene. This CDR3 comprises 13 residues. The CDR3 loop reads CASSKAKKHEQYF. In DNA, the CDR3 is TGTGCCAGCAGCAAAGCCAAGAAGCATGAGCAGTACTTC.

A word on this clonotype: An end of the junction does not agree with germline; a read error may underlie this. The CDR3 nucleotides read TGTGCTAGCAGCTTAGTTAGCGGGAGTTGGAATGAGCAGTACTTC. This translates into CASSLVSGSWNEQYF. The V call is TRBV7-7, the J call TRBJ2-5; the match to TRBD2 covers 9 bases. The length of the CDR3 is 15 residues. Germline lookup yields CDR1 SSHAT and CDR2 FNYEAQ (reference sequence).

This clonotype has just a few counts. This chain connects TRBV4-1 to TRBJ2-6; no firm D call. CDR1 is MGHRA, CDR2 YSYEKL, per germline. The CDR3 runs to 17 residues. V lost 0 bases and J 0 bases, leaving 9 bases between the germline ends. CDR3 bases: TGCGCCAGCAGCCAAGATCTCCAGTCCTCTGGGGCCAACGTCCTGACTTTC. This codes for CASSQDLQSSGANVLTF.

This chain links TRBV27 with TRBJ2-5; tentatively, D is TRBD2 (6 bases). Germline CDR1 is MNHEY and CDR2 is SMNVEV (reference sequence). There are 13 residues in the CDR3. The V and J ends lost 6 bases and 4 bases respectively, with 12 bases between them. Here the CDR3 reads CASRYGRGETQYF. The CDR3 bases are TGTGCCAGCAGGTACGGGAGAGGAGAGACCCAGTACTTC.

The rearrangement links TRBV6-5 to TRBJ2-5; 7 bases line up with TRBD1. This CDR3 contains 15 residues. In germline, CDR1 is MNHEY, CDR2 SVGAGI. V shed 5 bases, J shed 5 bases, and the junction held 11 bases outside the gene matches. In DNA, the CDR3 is TGTGCCAGCAGTGTTTGGACAGGAGAAGGGGAGACCCAGTACTTC. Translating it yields CASSVWTGEGETQYF.

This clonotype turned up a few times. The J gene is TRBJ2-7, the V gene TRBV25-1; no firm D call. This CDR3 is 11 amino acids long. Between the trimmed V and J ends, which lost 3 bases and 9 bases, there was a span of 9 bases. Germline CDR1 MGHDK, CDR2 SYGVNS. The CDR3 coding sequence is TGTGCCAGCAGTGATATGTATGGGCAGTACTTC. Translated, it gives CASSDMYGQYF.

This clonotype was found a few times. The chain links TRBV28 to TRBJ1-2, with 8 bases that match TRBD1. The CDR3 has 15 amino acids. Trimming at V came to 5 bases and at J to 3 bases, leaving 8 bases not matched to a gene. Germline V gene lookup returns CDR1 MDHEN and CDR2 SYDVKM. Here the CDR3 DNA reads TGTGCCAGCAGTCGAATCGGACAGGGTTACTATGGCTACACCTTC. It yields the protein CASSRIGQGYYGYTF.